This T cell receptor beta chain is drawn from a study of blood T cell repertoires in COVID-19. Study-wide background: The United States, Italy and Spain were the sources of the acute and convalescent COVID-19 samples. Sources were T cells, B-cell-depleted T cells, or PBMCs; the material itself was cDNA or gDNA.

Germline loops: CDR1 MNHEY, CDR2 SVGAGI. The CDR3 is 15 amino acids. J gave up 5 bases and V 0 bases, and 3 bases lay outside the gene matches. Original handling: Reference gene primer amplification gave estimated nucleated cell counts. Here immunoSEQ multiplex PCR was the method, and the copy in TCRdb shows in-frame clones only, minus some. V and J calls and clone size follow that table, whereas D and trimming were derived from the DNA. The sample gives fewer than 25,000 clones, about 91% of which show up once; over 6.5% is in the top ten. The chain recombines TRBV6-5 with TRBJ2-1; 8 bases line up with TRBD2. Input material: peripheral blood. This receptor was taken from a human donor in a cohort sampled during active COVID-19. The donor label of this sample is uncertain. CDR3 amino acids: CASSYSPGLDNEQFF. The CDR3 DNA follows: TGTGCCAGCAGTTACTCCCCGGGACTAGACAATGAGCAGTTCTTC.